This section outlines one T cell receptor beta chain sequence together with its context. These data come from a study of blood T cell repertoires in COVID-19. Study details: Collection of acute and convalescent COVID-19 samples took place in the United States, Italy and Spain. PBMCs, B-cell-depleted T cells, or T cells provided the cDNA or gDNA that made up the material.

Authors' processing steps: Using reference gene primer amplification, nucleated cell counts were estimated. TCRdb's table, derived via immunoSEQ multiplex PCR, lists solely in-frame clones and lacks some. That table gives V, J and clone size, and the DNA gave D and trimming. This repertoire shows hundreds of thousands of clones, approximately 87% found once; its top ten account for approximately 2.6%. The germline V gene encodes CDR1 MNHEY and CDR2 SVGAGI. V lost 0 bases and J lost 11, with 13 bases in between. This CDR3 has 13 residues. The chain recombines TRBV6-5 with TRBJ1-2; D is possibly TRBD1 (5 bases). Sequencing was done on a sample of peripheral blood. This sequence originates from a woman aged 70-85 years with active or convalescent COVID-19. The CDR3 region has the DNA TGTGCCAGCAGTTACTCGTCAGGGCTCGGGTACACCTTC. It specifies CASSYSSGLGYTF.